This T cell receptor (beta chain) appears in the sequencing data of a study of T cells in narcolepsy. The CDR3 sequence is 14 residues long. The V gene lost 3 bases and the J gene lost 0 bases, with 9 bases spanning the gap. Germline V gene lookup returns CDR1 SGHDT and CDR2 YYEEEE. As concerns this clone: Its specificity is not known.

Sequenced by immunoSEQ multiplex PCR; TCRdb stores in-frame clones only, minus some. Of 25,000 to 35,000 clones listed, around 80% are singletons. Findings and limits, study-wide: HCRT-specific and TRIB2-specific autoreactive clonotypes appeared among same-patient CSF and blood CD4+ clonotypes.

This chain joins TRBV5-6 and TRBJ1-1; no definite D call. The material sequenced was CD45RA- memory CD4+ T cells from PBMCs. This clonotype was sampled from a human donor with narcolepsy. CDR3 protein: CASSWGGLNTEAFF. The CDR3 region has the DNA TGTGCCAGCAGCTGGGGAGGGTTGAACACTGAAGCTTTCTTT.